This T cell receptor beta chain was observed in a study of long-term antiretroviral therapy in people with HIV. As for the study in general: When the earliest samples were collected, ART was typically delayed until CD4 counts fell. Notes on the study in general: Blood dates from 2004 to 2017, possibly under older ART regimens.

Survey level was the resolution at which the v3.0 immunoSEQ assay ran. Per-sample targets for sequencing were roughly 40,000-55,000 T-cell genomes. The assay was immunoSEQ multiplex PCR, and TCRdb's table has in-frame clones only and misses some. Among some 28,000 clones listed, around 82% were seen once. This clone was detected a few times. Its target is not known. J gave up 3 bases and V 0 bases, and 5 bases lay outside the gene matches. The germline V gene has CDR1 MNHNS and CDR2 SASEGT. The CDR3 covers 16 residues. DNA was extracted from around 0.96-9.9 million thawed cryopreserved PBMC. The material was unsorted PBMCs, obtained 3 years after starting antiretroviral therapy. The chain links TRBV6-1 to TRBJ1-5, with TRBD1 matching over 7 bases. The receptor comes from a man aged 40-50 years with HIV. CDR3 DNA: TGTGCCAGCAGTGAAGCAACGGGACAGCCCAATCAGCCCCAGCATTTT. Its protein product is CASSEATGQPNQPQHF.